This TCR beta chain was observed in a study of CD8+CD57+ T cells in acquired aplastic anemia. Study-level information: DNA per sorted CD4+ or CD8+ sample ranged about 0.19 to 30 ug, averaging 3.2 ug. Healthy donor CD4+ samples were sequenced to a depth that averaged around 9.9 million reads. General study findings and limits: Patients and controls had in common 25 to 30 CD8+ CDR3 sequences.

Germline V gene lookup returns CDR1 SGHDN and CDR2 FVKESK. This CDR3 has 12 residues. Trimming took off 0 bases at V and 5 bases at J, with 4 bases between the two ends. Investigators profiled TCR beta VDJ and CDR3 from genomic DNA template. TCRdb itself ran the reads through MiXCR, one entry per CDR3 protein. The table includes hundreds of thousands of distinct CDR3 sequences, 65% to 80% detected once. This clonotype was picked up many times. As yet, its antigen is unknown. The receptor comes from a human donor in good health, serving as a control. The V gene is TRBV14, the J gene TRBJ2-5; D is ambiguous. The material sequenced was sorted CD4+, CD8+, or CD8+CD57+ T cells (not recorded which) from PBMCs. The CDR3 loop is CASSQEYETQYF. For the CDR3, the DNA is TGTGCCAGCAGCCAAGAATACGAGACCCAGTACTTC.